A selection of T cell receptor beta chains follows, all from one sample in a study of metastatic and nonmetastatic thyroid tumors. Using MiXCR, TCRdb reanalyzed the PCR reads. The profile shows around 5,400 clones, about 30% of them singletons. The material sequenced was adjacent normal tissue. These receptors came from a female donor with papillary thyroid cancer or a benign thyroid nodule (not recorded which). Some clones in this sample may be carry-over from other donors' samples. Each CDR3 is given with its conserved first and last residue. D genes are given only for firm matches. Some rows have no size entry. The others give once, few or many, or a class for an expanded clone.

abundance,v_gene,j_gene,d_gene,CDR3nt,CDR3aa
NA,TRBV6-1,TRBJ2-7,NA,TGTGCCAGCAGTGAACGGGATCCTAGAGGCCCCGAGCAGTACTTC,CASSERDPRGPEQYF
NA,TRBV7-2,TRBJ2-5,TRBD2,TGTGCCAGCAGCTTAGTAGCGGGGGGGCCGCAAGAGACCCAGTACTTC,CASSLVAGGPQETQYF
large,TRBV6-1,TRBJ1-1,NA,TGTGCCAGCATTTTTCTGAGGGGGACAAGTGGTAACACTGAAGCTTTCTTT,CASIFLRGTSGNTEAFF
NA,TRBV20-1,TRBJ2-5,TRBD2,TGCAGTGCTAGCCCCTTTTTGGCGGGGGTGCAAGAGACCCAGTACTTC,CSASPFLAGVQETQYF
NA,TRBV20-1,TRBJ2-7,TRBD2,TGCAGTGCACCGGGCGGGAGAGGGCCCTCCTACGAGCAGTACTTC,CSAPGGRGPSYEQYF
NA,TRBV11-1,TRBJ2-7,NA,TGTGCCAGCAGCCTAGCTCGTCCCCTGCCGACAGGTTTGGGCTCCTACGAGCAGTACTTC,CASSLARPLPTGLGSYEQYF
NA,TRBV7-3,TRBJ2-1,NA,TGTGCCAGCAGCACCCTGGTGAAACCCCATCAGCAGTTCTTC,CASSTLVKPHQQFF
few,TRBV11-2,TRBJ1-2,TRBD1,TGTGCCAGCAGCCGAAACAGGGACAGGGGGCAGGGTGGCTACACCTTC,CASSRNRDRGQGGYTF
few,TRBV19,TRBJ2-1,NA,TGTGCCAGTAGTATAGGTCGGTGGGGGGTCAGGGAAAATGAGCAGTTCTTC,CASSIGRWGVRENEQFF
NA,TRBV11-2,TRBJ1-2,NA,TGTGCCAGCAGCTCCTACAGGGTTAGCTATGGCTACACCTTC,CASSSYRVSYGYTF
once,TRBV9,TRBJ2-2,NA,TGTGCCAGCAGCGTAGGTGTCACCGGGGAGCTGTTTTTT,CASSVGVTGELFF